This entry features one T cell receptor (beta chain) sequence. Its antigen remains unknown. The assay was immunoSEQ multiplex PCR, and TCRdb's table has in-frame clones only and misses some. Among around 150,000 clones listed, 80% to 90% were seen once. This record comes from a study of cytomegalovirus exposure and HLA in healthy donors. After removal of 0 bases from V and 5 bases from J, the junction contained 8 bases not matched to a gene. The length of the CDR3 is 15 residues. From germline, CDR1 is SGHRS and CDR2 YFSETQ. Points from the study as a whole: Most TCR sequences proved rare, with some public TCRs found in many donors. Later, an analysis found that TCR clusters from the first cohort tended to co-occur in the 95 to 150 validation repertoires.

The sequenced sample consisted of PBMCs. The TCR comes from a woman under 30 in good health and CMV-seropositive. The chain joins TRBV5-1 to TRBJ2-7, with 7 nucleotides matching TRBD1. Written as DNA, the CDR3 is TGCGCCAGCAGCTTGGACGGACAGGCCACCAACGAGCAGTACTTC. This encodes CASSLDGQATNEQYF.